What follows are 28 T cell receptor beta chains derived from one specimen sequenced in a study of blood T cell repertoires in COVID-19. The table came from immunoSEQ multiplex PCR; TCRdb's copy has only in-frame clones and leaves some out. The table lists 150,000 or so clones, 86% of them singletons. The sample taken for sequencing was peripheral blood. The receptors were sampled from a young man with acute or convalescent COVID-19.

The CDR3 reads CASSRDYGYTF. The CDR3 region has the DNA TGTGCCAGCAGCAGGGACTATGGCTACACCTTC. The chain carries TRBV25-1 and TRBJ1-2; D possibly corresponds to TRBD1 (5 bases). This CDR3 is 11 amino acids long. The ends were cut back, 6 bases at V and 3 bases at J, with 5 bases in the middle. CDR1 is MGHDK, CDR2 SYGVNS, per germline.

This clone appeared a few times. The rearrangement uses TRBV6-5 and TRBJ2-7, with 9 bases identical to TRBD1. This CDR3 is 14 amino acids long. The germline CDR1 and CDR2 sequences are MNHEY and SVGAGI. J was trimmed by 6 bases and V by 6 bases; bases with no gene match: 9. The CDR3 sequence is CASRAGQGAGEQYV. CDR3 nucleotide sequence: TGTGCCAGCAGAGCGGGACAGGGCGCCGGCGAGCAGTACGTC.

The chain employs TRBV19 and TRBJ1-2; 7 nucleotides align to TRBD1. CDR1 and CDR2 from the germline V gene are LNHDA and SQIVND (reference sequence). This CDR3 comprises 15 residues. V trimming: 6 bases; J trimming: 5 bases; junction bases outside the gene matches: 12. The CDR3 DNA follows: TGTGCCAGTAGCCCCCTGGAGGGGGCTCGATATGGCTACACCTTC. This codes for CASSPLEGARYGYTF.

The CDR3 region has the DNA TGTGCCAGCAGCTTAGTAGGAGGGGAAGGGAGGCGAAACACCATATATTTT. The encoded protein is CASSLVGGEGRRNTIYF. V and J are TRBV11-2 and TRBJ1-3, with D perhaps TRBD1 (5 bases). This CDR3 has 17 amino acids. Trimming left V 1 base short and J 5 bases short, with 18 bases between. Germline V gives CDR1 SGHAT, CDR2 FQNNGV. The entire variable domain, with the rest obtained from reference TRBV11-2 and TRBJ1-3, is as follows: EAGVAQSPRYKIIEKRQSVAFWCNPISGHATLYWYQQILGQGPKLLIQFQNNGVVDDSQLPKDRFSAERLKGVDSTLKIQPAKLEDSAVYLCASSLVGGEGRRNTIYFGEGSWLTVV.

This clone came up a few times. This chain uses TRBV2 with TRBJ2-7, with TRBD2 matching 9 bases. The CDR3 spans 15 residues. With V trimmed by 7 bases and J by 4 bases, 11 bases remained unmatched. Germline lookup yields CDR1 SNHLY and CDR2 FYNNEI. The CDR3 DNA reads TGTGCCAGCATTCCAATAGCGGGGGTTCGTTACGAGCAGTACTTC. Its translation: CASIPIAGVRYEQYF.

The chain recombines TRBV7-9 with TRBJ2-3; TRBD2 matches at 7 bases. V was pared by 1 base and J by 6 bases, with 7 bases of the junction left unmatched. The CDR3 is 15 residues long. The germline CDR1 and CDR2 sequences are SEHNR and FQNEAQ (reference sequence). CDR3 loop: CASSLGSSGGDTQYF. Written as DNA, the CDR3 is TGTGCCAGCAGCTTAGGATCTAGCGGCGGGGATACGCAGTATTTT.

The chain employs TRBV15 and TRBJ2-7, with D possibly being TRBD1 (5 bases). The V gene lost 0 bases and the J gene lost 6 bases, with 15 bases spanning the gap. CDR3 length: 15 residues. Germline CDR1 reads LNHNV; CDR2 reads YYDKDF (reference sequence). The DNA of the CDR3 is TGTGCCACCAGCAGAGACGGACATAGTCTCGGCGAGCAGTACTTC. This translates into CATSRDGHSLGEQYF.

This rearrangement joins TRBV10-3 to TRBJ1-5; D is possibly TRBD1 (5 bases). Germline CDR1 and CDR2: ENHRY and SYGVKD. Between the trimmed V and J ends, which lost 0 bases and 0 bases, there was a span of 9 bases. The CDR3 is 16 residues long. CDR3 amino acids: CAISESGRNSNQPQHF. The CDR3 bases are TGTGCCATCAGTGAGTCGGGGCGGAATAGCAATCAGCCCCAGCATTTT.

The chain joins TRBV27 to TRBJ1-5; D is ambiguous. CDR1 and CDR2 (germline): MNHEY, SMNVEV (reference sequence). Trimming stripped 0 bases from V and 6 bases from J, with 12 bases between. The CDR3 is 15 residues long. For the CDR3, the DNA is TGTGCCAGCAGTTTATCATCTGGAGGGTTTCAGCCCCAGCATTTT. This encodes CASSLSSGGFQPQHF.

This clone was observed a single time. V is TRBV10-2 and J is TRBJ1-1; 11 bases fit TRBD1. CDR3 length: 14 residues. Trimming took 8 bases from V and 1 from J; bases not matched to a gene: 3. Germline V CDR1 and CDR2: WSHSY, SAAADI. CDR3 nucleotides: TGCGCCAGCCGGACAGGGGGCTCGAACACTGAAGCTTTCTTT. The encoded protein is CASRTGGSNTEAFF.

This clone was seen once. The chain recombines TRBV2 with TRBJ2-4; D not resolved. Trimming removed 6 bases at V and 0 bases at J, with 12 bases between. The CDR3 is 15 residues long. Per the germline V gene, CDR1 is SNHLY and CDR2 is FYNNEI. This CDR3 reads CASRDDTLAKNIQYF. The CDR3 nucleotides read TGTGCCAGCAGGGATGACACTCTAGCCAAAAACATTCAGTACTTC.

The V gene is TRBV5-1, the J gene TRBJ2-5; weak D call: TRBD2 (5 bases). Deletions cut 2 bases from V and 1 base from J, with 9 bases between. CDR1 and CDR2 (germline): SGHRS, YFSETQ. This CDR3 comprises 14 residues. The CDR3 DNA follows: TGCGCCAGCAGCTTTGCGGGTTCCCAAGAGACCCAGTACTTC. It encodes CASSFAGSQETQYF.

V gene TRBV19 combines with J gene TRBJ2-2, with 7 bases matching TRBD2. V was pared by 5 bases and J by 0 bases, with 3 bases of the junction left unmatched. CDR1 is LNHDA and CDR2 is SQIVND in the germline V gene (reference sequence). The CDR3 is 15 amino acids. The CDR3 reads CASSSTSANTGELFF. The CDR3 DNA sequence: TGTGCCAGTAGTTCCACTAGCGCGAACACCGGGGAGCTGTTTTTT.

The chain has TRBV12-3 or TRBV12-4 and TRBJ1-1; no firm D call. This CDR3 contains 12 residues. V lost 2 bases, J lost 6 bases, and 7 bases lay in between. The CDR3 is CASSLWAPEAFF. The CDR3 DNA is TGTGCCAGCAGTTTATGGGCACCTGAAGCTTTCTTT.

This chain links TRBV3-1 (or the pseudogene TRBV3-2) with TRBJ2-3; 9 positions match TRBD2. Germline-derived CDR1 and CDR2 are LGHDT and YNNKEL (reference sequence). This CDR3 has 18 residues. V lost 5 bases and J lost 4; bases outside the gene matches: 16. The CDR3: CASSKKLVAGARSDTQYF. Written as DNA, the CDR3 is TGTGCCAGCAGCAAGAAATTGGTAGCGGGGGCGCGTTCAGATACGCAGTATTTT.

This clone was seen only once. This sequence joins TRBV7-9 and TRBJ2-5; 7 bases fit TRBD1. This CDR3 spans 16 amino acids. Germline trimming cut 3 bases from V and 5 bases from J; bases unmatched to any gene: 12. Per germline, CDR1 SEHNR and CDR2 FQNEAQ (reference sequence). CDR3 DNA sequence: TGTGCCAGCAGCTTTTACTTTATCGGGACAGAGGAGACCCAGTACTTC. It yields the protein CASSFYFIGTEETQYF.

This chain uses TRBV6-5 with TRBJ1-4; perhaps TRBD1 as D (5 bases). The CDR3 covers 14 residues. With 6 bases removed from V and 0 bases from J, the gap between germline ends came to 8 bases. CDR1 and CDR2 from the germline V gene are MNHEY and SVGAGI. The CDR3, as DNA: TGTGCCAGCAGCCCGACAGCAACTAATGAAAAACTGTTTTTT. The encoded protein is CASSPTATNEKLFF.

This chain connects TRBV18 to TRBJ2-5; 8 bases match TRBD2. The CDR3 sequence is 16 residues long. CDR1 KGHSH and CDR2 LQKENI come from the germline V gene. V shed 3 bases, J shed 2 bases, and the junction held 8 bases outside the gene matches. CDR3 sequence (DNA): TGTGCCAGCTCACCTGGCCTAGCGGGTGGACAAGAGACCCAGTACTTC. It yields the protein CASSPGLAGGQETQYF.

This chain uses TRBV19 with TRBJ1-5, with D possibly TRBD1 on 5 matching bases. CDR1 LNHDA and CDR2 SQIVND come from the germline V gene (reference sequence). The CDR3 loop spans 12 amino acids. Trimming shortened V by 8 bases and J by 6 bases, and 11 bases separated the two germline ends. The CDR3 loop reads CASRGGGQPQHF. CDR3 coding DNA: TGTGCCAGTCGTGGGGGGGGTCAGCCCCAGCATTTT.

J is TRBJ2-7 and V is TRBV10-3, with D possibly TRBD1 on 6 matching bases. Per germline, CDR1 ENHRY and CDR2 SYGVKD. The CDR3 spans 14 residues. Trimming took off 3 bases at V and 5 bases at J, with 14 bases between the two ends. The CDR3 loop reads CAISDLKDSHEQYV. In nucleotides, the CDR3 is TGTGCCATCAGTGACCTCAAGGACAGCCACGAGCAGTACGTC.

The V and J genes are TRBV7-6 and TRBJ1-2, with a tentative D call TRBD1 (5 bases). This CDR3 is built from 14 residues. V lost 5 bases to trimming and J lost 2 bases, with 12 bases between them. Germline-derived CDR1 and CDR2 are SGHVS and FNYEAQ. CDR3 residues: CASSPLTENYGYTF. Here the CDR3 DNA reads TGTGCCAGCAGCCCCTTGACAGAAAACTATGGCTACACCTTC.

The chain couples TRBV5-6 to TRBJ1-2; 10 bases are a match to TRBD1. Trimming removed 1 base from V and 5 bases from J; junction bases left unmatched: 8. The CDR3 covers 16 residues. Looked up from germline, CDR1 is SGHDT and CDR2 is YYEEEE. The CDR3 coding sequence is TGTGCCAGCAGCTTGTGGACAGGGGGAAAGGGATATGGCTACACCTTC. It encodes CASSLWTGGKGYGYTF.

This clone was observed a single time. V and J are TRBV1 and TRBJ1-1; whether TRBD1, the table's D call, matches the DNA was not checked. TRBV1 is noted as a pseudogene. The CDR3 extends over 14 amino acids. In nucleotides, the CDR3 is TGCACCAGCAGCCTTCAGGGGGCTGGCACTGAAGCTTTCTTT. Amino acid sequence: CTSSLQGAGTEAFF.

This chain uses TRBV19 with TRBJ2-1; D might be TRBD2 (5 bases). The V gene's germline CDR1 is LNHDA and CDR2 SQIVND (reference sequence). The CDR3 runs to 14 residues. Trimming pared 5 bases from V and 8 bases from J, leaving 16 bases between. Here the CDR3 reads CASSDRLGSDEQFF. The CDR3 DNA follows: TGTGCCAGTAGTGACCGTTTAGGGAGCGATGAGCAGTTCTTC. Drawing the rest from reference TRBV19 and TRBJ2-1, the complete variable domain is DGGITQSPKYLFRKEGQNVTLSCEQNLNHDAMYWYRQDPGQGLRLIYYSQIVNDFQKGDIAEGYSVSREKKESFPLTVTSAQKNPTAFYLCASSDRLGSDEQFFGPGTRLTVL.

The J gene is TRBJ1-4, the V gene TRBV11-2; weak D call: TRBD1 (6 bases). The CDR3 totals 16 residues. The V end was cut by 3 bases, the J end by 7 bases, with 18 bases between. CDR1 and CDR2 (germline): SGHAT, FQNNGV. CDR3 nucleotide sequence: TGTGCCAGCAGCTTGGACAGCCCCGGTGTGGGTGAAAAACTGTTTTTT. Its translation: CASSLDSPGVGEKLFF.

V is TRBV18 and J is TRBJ2-3, with TRBD2 as a possible D gene (6 bases). The CDR3 sequence is 16 residues long. Germline CDR1 and CDR2: KGHSH and LQKENI. Trimming took 5 bases from V and 0 from J, leaving 15 bases between them. The CDR3 is CASSYLAYSSTDTQYF. In DNA form, the CDR3 reads TGTGCCAGCTCATACCTAGCGTATTCTAGCACAGATACGCAGTATTTT.

The rearrangement uses TRBV5-1 and TRBJ1-3; D gene uncertain. This CDR3 has 15 amino acids. Germline values: CDR1 SGHRS, CDR2 YFSETQ. V lost 5 bases, J lost 2 bases, and 14 bases lay in between. CDR3 nucleotides: TGCGCCAGCAGTTGGTTCGGGGAAGCTGGAAACACCATATATTTT. Protein: CASSWFGEAGNTIYF. Complete variable domain (other parts from reference TRBV5-1 and TRBJ1-3): KAGVTQTPRYLIKTRGQQVTLSCSPISGHRSVSWYQQTPGQGLQFLFEYFSETQRNKGNFPGRFSGRQFSNSRSEMNVSTLELGDSALYLCASSWFGEAGNTIYFGEGSWLTVV.

The J gene is TRBJ2-7, the V gene TRBV29-1; TRBD1 might be the D (6 bases). Germline loops: CDR1 SQVTM, CDR2 ANQGSEA. The CDR3 loop spans 12 amino acids. V was shortened by 6 bases and J by 6 bases, with 15 bases between the two germline ends. CDR3 bases: TGCAGCGTCGAGACAGGTGTAAGCGAGCAGTACTTC. This sequence encodes CSVETGVSEQYF.